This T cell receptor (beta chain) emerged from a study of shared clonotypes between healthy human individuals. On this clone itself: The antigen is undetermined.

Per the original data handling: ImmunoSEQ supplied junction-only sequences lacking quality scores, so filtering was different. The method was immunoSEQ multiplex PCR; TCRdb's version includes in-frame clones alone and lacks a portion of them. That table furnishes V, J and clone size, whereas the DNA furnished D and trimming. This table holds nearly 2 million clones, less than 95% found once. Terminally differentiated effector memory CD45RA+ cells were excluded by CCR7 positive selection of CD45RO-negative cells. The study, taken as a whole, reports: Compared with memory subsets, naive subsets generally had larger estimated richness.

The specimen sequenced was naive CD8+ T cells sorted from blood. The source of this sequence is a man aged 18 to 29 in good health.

CDR3 bases: TGTGCCAGCAGTGAAGGGACAGTCGCCTACGAGCAGTACTTC. It translates to CASSEGTVAYEQYF. This chain joins TRBV2 and TRBJ2-7; tentatively, D is TRBD1 (6 bases). V was cut by 1 base and J by 2 bases, with 9 bases left in between. The CDR3 spans 14 residues. CDR1 is SNHLY, CDR2 FYNNEI, per germline.